This T cell receptor beta chain was found in a study of cytomegalovirus exposure and HLA in healthy donors. Profiling relied on immunoSEQ multiplex PCR, and the TCRdb table lists in-frame clones only, not all of them. The sample has some 320,000 clones; 87% are singletons. General study results and limits: The listing of roughly 160 TCR beta chains classed them as cytomegalovirus-associated.

Germline assignment: CDR1 SGHTA and CDR2 FQGNSA. Trimming took 5 bases from V and 3 from J; bases not matched to a gene: 5. The CDR3 extends over 15 amino acids. This clone was seen once. What it binds is not known. The TCR comes from a woman in her 30s in good health and CMV-seropositive. The chain is built from TRBV7-2 and TRBJ2-1; 9 nucleotides match TRBD1. The sequenced sample was PBMCs. CDR3 sequence: CASSRGTGNYNEQFF. The CDR3 DNA sequence: TGTGCCAGCAGCCGCGGGACAGGGAACTACAATGAGCAGTTCTTC.